The 16 T cell receptor beta chains below all came from one sample that was sequenced in a study of cytomegalovirus exposure and HLA in healthy donors (dated by TCRdb to 2016 to 2017). The method was the immunoSEQ multiplex PCR assay. The multiplex PCR relied on a mix of 60 forward primers for TCR Vbeta segments and 13 reverse primers for TCR Jbeta segments. TCRdb stores this immuneACCESS table with in-frame sequences only. Part of the clones is absent; in the studies checked, under half of the shortfall reflects unresolved V genes, and no reason is known for the rest. The sample includes about 89,000 clones, with 76% observed a single time. Approximately 1.4% of the sample is in the top ten clones. Sample: PBMCs. The receptors originated from a male donor in good health and CMV-seronegative.

The chain employs TRBV7-2 and TRBJ2-2; D remains unclear. Looked up from germline, CDR1 is SGHTA and CDR2 is FQGNSA. The V end was cut by 1 base, the J end by 0 bases, with 3 bases between. CDR3 length equals 14 residues. For the CDR3, the DNA is TGTGCCAGCAGCTTAGGAGCGAACACCGGGGAGCTGTTTTTT. It is translated as CASSLGANTGELFF.

The genes are TRBV25-1 and TRBJ1-1; TRBD1 matches at 7 bases. J gave up 1 base and V 8 bases, and 1 base lay outside the gene matches. Germline CDR1 reads MGHDK; CDR2 reads SYGVNS. CDR3 size: 12 residues. Here the CDR3 reads CASRTGNTEAFF. In DNA form, the CDR3 reads TGTGCCAGCCGGACAGGGAACACTGAAGCTTTCTTT.

The chain couples TRBV19 to TRBJ2-7; D gene ambiguous. Looked up from germline, CDR1 is LNHDA and CDR2 is SQIVND (reference sequence). This CDR3 has 13 amino acids. V lost 7 bases, J lost 1 base, and 11 bases lay in between. In DNA form, the CDR3 reads TGTGCCAGTAACAATCTCGGGTCCTACGAGCAGTACTTC. Protein product: CASNNLGSYEQYF. Full variable domain (remainder filled in from reference TRBV19 and TRBJ2-7): DGGITQSPKYLFRKEGQNVTLSCEQNLNHDAMYWYRQDPGQGLRLIYYSQIVNDFQKGDIAEGYSVSREKKESFPLTVTSAQKNPTAFYLCASNNLGSYEQYFGPGTRLTVT.

The V gene is TRBV9, the J gene TRBJ2-7, with D maybe TRBD2 (5 bases). The V end lost 0 bases, the J end lost 3 bases, and 13 bases lay between the germline ends. Per germline, CDR1 SGDLS and CDR2 YYNGEE. The CDR3 runs 15 residues. The DNA for the CDR3 is TGTGCCAGCAGCGTAGGTTGGGGAGCATACTACGAGCAGTACTTC. This sequence encodes CASSVGWGAYYEQYF.

This clone was detected only a few times. This sequence joins TRBV25-1 and TRBJ2-1; 8 bases align to TRBD2. V lost 5 bases to trimming and J lost 0 bases; unmatched junction nucleotides: 6. The CDR3 extends over 16 amino acids. The germline V gene encodes CDR1 MGHDK and CDR2 SYGVNS. The CDR3 here is CASSPLAGLSYNEQFF. CDR3 in DNA: TGTGCCAGCAGTCCCCTAGCGGGTCTCTCCTACAATGAGCAGTTCTTC.

The chain recombines TRBV30 with TRBJ1-3; the D gene is possibly TRBD1 (5 bases). CDR3 length equals 18 residues. Trimming pared 1 base from V and 0 bases from J, leaving 19 bases between. Germline CDR1 GTSNPN, CDR2 SVGIG (reference sequence). The DNA of the CDR3 is TGTGCCTGGAGTGCAGACGGGACTCCTTTCTTCTCTGGAAACACCATATATTTT. Translating it yields CAWSADGTPFFSGNTIYF.

The gene calls are TRBV2 and TRBJ2-5; 7 bases are a match to TRBD1. The better agreement between TRBJ2-7 and the DNA end casts doubt on the J call. This CDR3 spans 15 amino acids. Germline CDR1 reads SNHLY; CDR2 reads FYNNEI. In DNA, the CDR3 is TGTGCCAGCAGCCCTATCCCAGGGGGATTCTACGAGCAGTACTTC. Translated: CASSPIPGGFYEQYF.

This clone has a single count. The J gene is TRBJ2-7, the V gene TRBV2; 9 bases agree with TRBD1. The CDR3 spans 14 residues. Germline V gives CDR1 SNHLY, CDR2 FYNNEI. J was trimmed by 0 bases and V by 6 bases; bases with no gene match: 3. CDR3 sequence reads: CASRPGQGSYEQYF. The CDR3 DNA is TGTGCCAGCAGGCCGGGACAGGGCTCCTACGAGCAGTACTTC.

The V call is TRBV5-5, the J call TRBJ2-5; tentative D call: TRBD1 (6 bases). CDR3 length: 16 residues. The V gene lost 4 bases and the J gene lost 2 bases, with 18 bases spanning the gap. CDR1 and CDR2 (germline): SGHKS, YYEKEE (reference sequence). The CDR3 coding sequence is TGTGCCAGCAGCCTATCAACCACAGGGACGCAAGAGACCCAGTACTTC. Its protein is CASSLSTTGTQETQYF.

The sample holds a few counts of this clone. This chain joins TRBV7-2 and TRBJ1-1, with 7 bases fitting TRBD1. The germline V gene has CDR1 SGHTA and CDR2 FQGNSA. The CDR3 covers 14 residues. Trimming cost V 3 bases and J 1 base; bases outside gene matches: 2. The CDR3 nucleotides are TGTGCCAGCAGCTTGGACAGGTGGAACACTGAAGCTTTCTTT. Residues: CASSLDRWNTEAFF.

The J gene is TRBJ1-2, the V gene TRBV11-2, with 9 bases aligning to TRBD1. The CDR3 spans 13 residues. The germline V gene has CDR1 SGHAT and CDR2 FQNNGV. With 5 bases clipped from V and 4 bases from J, the junction kept 2 bases outside the gene matches. The CDR3 nucleotides are TGTGCCAGCAGCGTGGGACAGGGCTATGGCTACACCTTC. It yields the protein CASSVGQGYGYTF.

This clone was seen a single time. The V call is TRBV7-9, the J call TRBJ1-5; D remains ambiguous. Looked up from germline, CDR1 is SEHNR and CDR2 is FQNEAQ (reference sequence). The CDR3 contains 12 residues. V lost 2 bases, J lost 5 bases, and 4 bases lay in between. DNA for the CDR3: TGTGCCAGCAGCTTACCGGATCAGCCCCAGCATTTT. Amino acids: CASSLPDQPQHF.

This sequence joins TRBV6-1 and TRBJ2-5; TRBD2 is a possible D gene (5 bases). From germline, CDR1 is MNHNS and CDR2 SASEGT. V gave up 4 bases and J gave up 3 bases, with 12 bases separating them. The CDR3 loop spans 14 amino acids. The CDR3 nucleotides read TGTGCCAGCAGTGTAGGCGGGTCCAAAGAGACCCAGTACTTC. This translates into CASSVGGSKETQYF.

V gene TRBV19 combines with J gene TRBJ1-2, with D uncertain. Trimming removed 4 bases at V and 8 bases at J, with 11 bases between. The CDR3 spans 12 residues. CDR1 is LNHDA, CDR2 SQIVND, per germline (reference sequence). This chain's CDR3 is CASSNFSRGYTF. CDR3 DNA: TGTGCCAGTAGTAATTTCTCGAGAGGCTACACCTTC.

The J gene is TRBJ2-4, the V gene TRBV6-5; 7 bases align to TRBD1. The germline V gene encodes CDR1 MNHEY and CDR2 SVGAGI. With 0 bases clipped from V and 0 bases from J, the junction kept 2 bases outside the gene matches. The CDR3 totals 16 residues. CDR3 protein: CASSYSYRGAKNIQYF. The CDR3 DNA follows: TGTGCCAGCAGTTACTCGTACAGGGGAGCCAAAAACATTCAGTACTTC.

This sequence joins TRBV18 and TRBJ2-7, with TRBD2 identical over 10 bases. Germline V gene sequence: CDR1 KGHSH, CDR2 LQKENI. V trimming: 6 bases; J trimming: 6 bases; junction bases outside the gene matches: 5. The CDR3 consists of 13 residues. For the CDR3, the DNA is TGTGCCAGCTCCTCAACTAGCGGGACCGAGCAGTACTTC. Protein: CASSSTSGTEQYF.